These T cell receptor beta chains were read from a single sample in a study of cytomegalovirus exposure and HLA in healthy donors. Data came from immunoSEQ multiplex PCR; TCRdb stores just in-frame clones and leaves some out. With about 110,000 clones in the sample, the ten largest clones hold around 0.59%. Source material: PBMCs. The receptors here all came from a middle-aged man in good health and CMV-seronegative. Each CDR3 is given with its conserved first and last residue. The order of the fields is V gene, D gene, J gene, CDR3 DNA, CDR3 protein. The D gene is left open where the match is weak.

TRBV2	-	TRBJ1-2	TGTGCCAGCCGATGGACAGATCTCTATGGCTACACCTTC	CASRWTDLYGYTF
TRBV7-2	-	TRBJ2-2	TGTGCCAGCAGCTTGAGCGTTAACACCGGGGAGCTGTTTTTT	CASSLSVNTGELFF
TRBV5-1	-	TRBJ2-5	TGCGCCAGCAGCTTGAGTCCGGGGGAGACCCAGTACTTC	CASSLSPGETQYF
TRBV7-9	TRBD1	TRBJ2-7	TGTGCCAGCAGCTTAGGGATGCGGACAGGGCCGTACTTC	CASSLGMRTGPYF
TRBV7-7	-	TRBJ2-1	TGTGCTAGCAGCTTAGACAGTTACAATGAGCAGTTCTTC	CASSLDSYNEQFF
TRBV7-9	-	TRBJ2-3	TGTGCCAGCAGCCCAGGGGCAGCGATCACAGATACGCAGTATTTT	CASSPGAAITDTQYF
TRBV2	-	TRBJ1-2	TGTGCCAGCAGCGAGTTCCGGGACACTGGCTACACCTTC	CASSEFRDTGYTF
TRBV18	-	TRBJ1-1	TGTGCCAGCTCAGTCGAACAGGCGCTCAACACTGAAGCTTTCTTT	CASSVEQALNTEAFF
TRBV10-1	-	TRBJ1-1	TGCGCCAGCAGTCCCGGGATTCGAGGGTACACTGAAGCTTTCTTT	CASSPGIRGYTEAFF
TRBV5-6	TRBD2	TRBJ2-1	TGTGCCAGCAGCCGAACCGGACTAGGTCAGAATGAGCAGTTCTTC	CASSRTGLGQNEQFF
TRBV19	-	TRBJ1-2	TGTGCCAGTAGTATAGCTCCAGGGACTACCTATGGCTACACCTTC	CASSIAPGTTYGYTF
TRBV9	TRBD2	TRBJ2-3	TGTGCCAGCAGCGTACTAGCGGGGACCACAGATACGCAGTATTTT	CASSVLAGTTDTQYF
TRBV27	-	TRBJ2-7	TGTGCCAGCAGTCCTGATCGAGGGAACTCCTACGAGCAGTACTTC	CASSPDRGNSYEQYF
TRBV29-1	-	TRBJ2-5	TGCAGCGTTGTGAGGGCGACAGGACCAGCGGAGACCCAGTACTTC	CSVVRATGPAETQYF
TRBV20-1	-	TRBJ1-1	TGCAGTGCTAGGGGGGGTATTGAAGCTTTCTTT	CSARGGIEAFF
TRBV20-1	-	TRBJ2-7	TGCAGTGCTAGAGATGTCGACGAGCAGTACTTC	CSARDVDEQYF
TRBV10-3	TRBD1	TRBJ2-7	TGTGCCACCAACCCGGACAGGGGGCGCGACGAGCAGTACTTC	CATNPDRGRDEQYF
TRBV5-5	-	TRBJ2-7	TGTGCCAGCAGCCACACCGCTGGCCCCTACGAGCAGTACTTC	CASSHTAGPYEQYF
TRBV4-1	-	TRBJ2-6	TGCGCCAGCAGCCAAGTCCCGACAGTTTCTGGGGCCAACGTCCTGACTTTC	CASSQVPTVSGANVLTF
TRBV4-3	TRBD1	TRBJ1-3	TGCGCCAGCAGCCCGTCTTTCAGGGGGCAAACTGGAAACACCATATATTTT	CASSPSFRGQTGNTIYF
TRBV7-2	TRBD1	TRBJ1-2	TGTGCCAGCAGCCTAATAGGGGGCGGCGACTATGGCTACACCTTC	CASSLIGGGDYGYTF
TRBV6-1	-	TRBJ1-3	TGTGCCAGCAGTGAATTCCTCTCTGGAAACACCATATATTTT	CASSEFLSGNTIYF
TRBV4-1	-	TRBJ1-5	TGCGCCAGCAGCCAGGAACCGGGGGGGTGGCCCCAGCATTTT	CASSQEPGGWPQHF
TRBV5-6	TRBD1	TRBJ2-1	TGTGCCAGCAGCAAACAGGGGGCGGGATCCTACAATGAGCAGTTCTTC	CASSKQGAGSYNEQFF
TRBV4-2	-	TRBJ1-2	TGTGCCAGCAGCAACCGGGGGGTCTCTTATGGCTACACCTTC	CASSNRGVSYGYTF
TRBV5-6	TRBD1	TRBJ1-2	TGTGCCAGCAGCCAGGACAGGATCTATGGCTACACCTTC	CASSQDRIYGYTF
TRBV6-5	TRBD1	TRBJ2-1	TGTGCCAGCAGTCGACAGGGGTACAATGAGCAGTTCTTC	CASSRQGYNEQFF
TRBV5-1	TRBD2	TRBJ2-5	TGCGCCAGCAGCTTGGGCGGCGGGAGAGCCCGGTGGGAGACCCAGTACTTC	CASSLGGGRARWETQYF
TRBV7-9	-	TRBJ1-3	TGTGCCAGCAGCTTGGACAGAAACACCATATATTTT	CASSLDRNTIYF